This T cell receptor (beta chain) originates from a study of CD8+CD57+ T cells in acquired aplastic anemia. Per the germline V gene, CDR1 is SEHNR and CDR2 is FQNEAQ (reference sequence). The length of the CDR3 is 15 residues. Losses at the gene ends were 5 bases for V and 4 bases for J; bases not matched to a gene: 6. The template for TCR beta VDJ and CDR3 sequence profiling was genomic DNA. One entry per CDR3 protein, called by TCRdb with MiXCR from the reads. The table records some 200,000 distinct CDR3 sequences, about half of them present only once. By flow cytometry, patients selected for sequencing had shown an expansion of CD8+CD57+ cells.

The chain is built from TRBV7-9 and TRBJ2-1; 9 nucleotides agree with TRBD1. Specimen: sorted CD4+, CD8+, or CD8+CD57+ T cells (not recorded which) from PBMCs. The clonotype originates from a human donor with aplastic anemia. CDR3 protein: CASSQTGGGYNEQFF. The CDR3 region has the DNA TGTGCCAGCAGCCAGACAGGGGGGGGGTACAATGAGCAGTTCTTC.